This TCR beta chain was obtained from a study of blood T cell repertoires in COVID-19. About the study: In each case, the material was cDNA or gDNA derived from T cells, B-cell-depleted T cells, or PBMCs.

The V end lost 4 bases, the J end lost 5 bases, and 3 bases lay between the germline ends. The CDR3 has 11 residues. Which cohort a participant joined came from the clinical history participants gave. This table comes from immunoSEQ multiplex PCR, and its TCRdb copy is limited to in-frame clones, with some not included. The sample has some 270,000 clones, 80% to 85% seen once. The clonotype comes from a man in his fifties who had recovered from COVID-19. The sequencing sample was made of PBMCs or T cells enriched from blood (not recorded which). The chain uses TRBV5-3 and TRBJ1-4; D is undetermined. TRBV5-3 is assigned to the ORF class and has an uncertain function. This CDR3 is CARSPNEKLFF. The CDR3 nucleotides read TGTGCCAGAAGCCCGAATGAAAAACTGTTTTTT.